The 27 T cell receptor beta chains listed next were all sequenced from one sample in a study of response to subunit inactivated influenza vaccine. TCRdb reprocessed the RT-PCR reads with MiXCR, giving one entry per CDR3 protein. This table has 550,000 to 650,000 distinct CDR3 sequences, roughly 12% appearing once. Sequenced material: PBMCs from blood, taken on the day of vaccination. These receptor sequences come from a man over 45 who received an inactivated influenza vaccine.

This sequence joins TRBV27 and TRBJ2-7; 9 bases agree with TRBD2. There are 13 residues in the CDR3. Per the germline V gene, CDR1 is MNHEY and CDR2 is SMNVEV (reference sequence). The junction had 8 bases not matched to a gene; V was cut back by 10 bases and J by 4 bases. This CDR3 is CATRAGGRYEQYF. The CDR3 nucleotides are TGTGCCACCCGGGCGGGGGGGAGGTACGAGCAGTACTTC.

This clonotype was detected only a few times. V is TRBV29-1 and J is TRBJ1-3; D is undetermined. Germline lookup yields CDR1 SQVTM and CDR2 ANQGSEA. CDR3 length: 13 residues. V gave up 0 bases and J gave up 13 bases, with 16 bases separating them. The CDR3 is CSVEDPPGSSIYF. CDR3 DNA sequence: TGCAGCGTTGAAGATCCACCGGGGTCTTCAATATATTTT.

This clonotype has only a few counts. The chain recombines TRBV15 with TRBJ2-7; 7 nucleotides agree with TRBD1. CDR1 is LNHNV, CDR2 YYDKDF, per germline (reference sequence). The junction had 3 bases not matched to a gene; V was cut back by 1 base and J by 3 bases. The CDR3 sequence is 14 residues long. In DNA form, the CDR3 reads TGTGCCACCAGCAGAGTTCAGGGGGTCTACGAGCAGTACTTC. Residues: CATSRVQGVYEQYF.

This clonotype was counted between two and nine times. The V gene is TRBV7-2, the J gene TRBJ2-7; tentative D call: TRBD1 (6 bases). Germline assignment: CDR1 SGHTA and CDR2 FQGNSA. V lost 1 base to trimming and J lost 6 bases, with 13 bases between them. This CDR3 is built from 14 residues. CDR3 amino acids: CASSLVFQGIEQYF. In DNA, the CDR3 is TGTGCCAGCAGCTTAGTATTCCAGGGGATCGAGCAGTACTTC.

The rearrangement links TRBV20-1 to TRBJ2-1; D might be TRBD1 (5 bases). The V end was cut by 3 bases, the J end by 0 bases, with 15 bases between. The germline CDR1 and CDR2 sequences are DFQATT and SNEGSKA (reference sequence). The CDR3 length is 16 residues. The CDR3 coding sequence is TGCAGTGCTAGCCCTATTGAAGGGGTCTCCTACAATGAGCAGTTCTTC. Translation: CSASPIEGVSYNEQFF.

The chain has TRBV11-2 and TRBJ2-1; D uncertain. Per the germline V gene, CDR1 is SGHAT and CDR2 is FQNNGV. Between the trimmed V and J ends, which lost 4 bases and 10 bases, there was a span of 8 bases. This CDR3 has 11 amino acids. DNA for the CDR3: TGTGCCAGCAGCTCCGTAGGGGAGCAGTTCTTC. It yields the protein CASSSVGEQFF. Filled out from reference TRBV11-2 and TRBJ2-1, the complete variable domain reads EAGVAQSPRYKIIEKRQSVAFWCNPISGHATLYWYQQILGQGPKLLIQFQNNGVVDDSQLPKDRFSAERLKGVDSTLKIQPAKLEDSAVYLCASSSVGEQFFGPGTRLTVL.

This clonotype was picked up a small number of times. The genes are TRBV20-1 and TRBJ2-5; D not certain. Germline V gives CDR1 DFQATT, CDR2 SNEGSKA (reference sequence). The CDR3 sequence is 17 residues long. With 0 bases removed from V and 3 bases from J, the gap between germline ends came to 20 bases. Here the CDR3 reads CSARDLRRTKVEETQYF. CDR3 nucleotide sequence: TGCAGTGCTAGAGATTTGCGTCGTACGAAGGTGGAAGAGACCCAGTACTTC.

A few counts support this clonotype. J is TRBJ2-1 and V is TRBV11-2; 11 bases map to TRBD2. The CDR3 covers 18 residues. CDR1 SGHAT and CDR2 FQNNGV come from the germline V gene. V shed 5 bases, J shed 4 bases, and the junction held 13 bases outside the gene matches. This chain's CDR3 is CASSLHPTSGSVYNEQFF. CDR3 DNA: TGTGCCAGCAGCCTCCACCCAACTAGCGGGAGCGTTTACAATGAGCAGTTCTTC.

The DNA of the CDR3 is TGTGCCATCAGGGGGGACAGGAGGTATGGCTACACCTTC. It encodes CAIRGDRRYGYTF. The chain is built from TRBV10-3 and TRBJ1-2; 8 bases agree with TRBD1. Germline-derived CDR1 and CDR2 are ENHRY and SYGVKD. CDR3 length: 13 amino acids. V shed 6 bases, J shed 5 bases, and the junction held 5 bases outside the gene matches.

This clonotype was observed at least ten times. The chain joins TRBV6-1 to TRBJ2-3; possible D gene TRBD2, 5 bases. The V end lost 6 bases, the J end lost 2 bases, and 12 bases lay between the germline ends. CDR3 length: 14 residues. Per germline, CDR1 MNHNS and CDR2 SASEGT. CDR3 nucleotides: TGTGCCAGCAGGGACCGGGGTCTCACAGATACGCAGTATTTT. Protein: CASRDRGLTDTQYF.

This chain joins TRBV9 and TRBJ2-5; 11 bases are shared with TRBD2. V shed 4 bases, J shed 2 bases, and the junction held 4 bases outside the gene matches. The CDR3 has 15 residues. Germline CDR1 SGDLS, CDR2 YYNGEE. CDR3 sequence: CASSIAGGLQETQYF. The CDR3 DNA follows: TGTGCCAGCAGCATAGCGGGGGGGCTGCAAGAGACCCAGTACTTC.

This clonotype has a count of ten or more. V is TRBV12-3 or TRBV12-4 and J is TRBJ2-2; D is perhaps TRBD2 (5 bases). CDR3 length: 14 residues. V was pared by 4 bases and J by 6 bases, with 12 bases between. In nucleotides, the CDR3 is TGTGCCAGCAGTTCCCCCGGCGGGTCCGGGGAGCTGTTTTTT. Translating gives CASSSPGGSGELFF.

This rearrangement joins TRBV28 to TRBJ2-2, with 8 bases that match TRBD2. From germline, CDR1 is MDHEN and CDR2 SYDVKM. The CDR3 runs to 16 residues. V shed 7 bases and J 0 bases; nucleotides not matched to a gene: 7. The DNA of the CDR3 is TGTGCCAGCAATACGCTACTAGCGGCGAACACCGGGGAGCTGTTTTTT. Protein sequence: CASNTLLAANTGELFF.

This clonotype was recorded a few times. The CDR3 is CSVRSRTGAYEQYF. The CDR3 DNA reads TGCAGTGTAAGATCGAGGACAGGGGCCTACGAGCAGTACTTC. J is TRBJ2-7 and V is TRBV20-1; 9 positions agree with TRBD1. The V gene end was trimmed by 7 bases and the J gene end by 2 bases; junction bases not matched to a gene: 9. The CDR3 runs to 14 residues. Germline CDR1 is DFQATT and CDR2 is SNEGSKA (reference sequence).

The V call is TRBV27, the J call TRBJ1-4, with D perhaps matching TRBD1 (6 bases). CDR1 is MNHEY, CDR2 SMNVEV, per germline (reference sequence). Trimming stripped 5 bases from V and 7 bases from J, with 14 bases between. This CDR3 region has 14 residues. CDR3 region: CASSPGGRTEKLFF. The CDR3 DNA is TGTGCCAGCAGTCCTGGGGGCCGAACTGAAAAACTGTTTTTT.

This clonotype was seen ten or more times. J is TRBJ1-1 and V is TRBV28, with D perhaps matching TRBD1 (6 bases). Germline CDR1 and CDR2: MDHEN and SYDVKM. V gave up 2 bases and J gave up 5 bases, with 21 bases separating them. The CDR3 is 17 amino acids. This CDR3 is CASSLIFRDTVRTEAFF. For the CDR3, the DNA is TGTGCCAGCAGTTTAATTTTCCGGGACACCGTCCGGACTGAAGCTTTCTTT.

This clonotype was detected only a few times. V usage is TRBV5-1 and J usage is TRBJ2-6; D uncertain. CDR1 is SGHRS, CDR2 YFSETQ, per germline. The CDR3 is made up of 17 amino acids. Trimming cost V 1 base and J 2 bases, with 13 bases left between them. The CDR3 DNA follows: TGCGCCAGCAGCTTGAGTTCTTTAGGTACTGGGGCCAACGTCCTGACTTTC. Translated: CASSLSSLGTGANVLTF.

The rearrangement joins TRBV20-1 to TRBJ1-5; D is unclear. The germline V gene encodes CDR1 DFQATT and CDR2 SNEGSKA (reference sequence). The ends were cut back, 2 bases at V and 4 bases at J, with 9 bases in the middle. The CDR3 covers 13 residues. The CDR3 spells CSARSQLNQPQHF. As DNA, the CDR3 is TGCAGTGCTAGAAGTCAGCTGAATCAGCCCCAGCATTTT.

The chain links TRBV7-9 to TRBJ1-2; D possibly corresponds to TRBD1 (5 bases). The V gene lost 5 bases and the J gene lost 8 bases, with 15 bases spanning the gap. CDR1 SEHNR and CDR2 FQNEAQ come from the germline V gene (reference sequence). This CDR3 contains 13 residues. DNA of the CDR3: TGTGCCAGCAGCGCCGGGACGGCGGGGGGCTACACCTTC. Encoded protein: CASSAGTAGGYTF.

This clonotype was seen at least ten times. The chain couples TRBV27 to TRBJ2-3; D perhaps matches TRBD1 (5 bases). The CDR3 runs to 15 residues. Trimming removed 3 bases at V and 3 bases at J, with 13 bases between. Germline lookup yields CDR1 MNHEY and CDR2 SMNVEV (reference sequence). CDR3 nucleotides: TGTGCCAGCAGTTTGGGGCATCAGGCGACAGATACGCAGTATTTT. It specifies CASSLGHQATDTQYF.

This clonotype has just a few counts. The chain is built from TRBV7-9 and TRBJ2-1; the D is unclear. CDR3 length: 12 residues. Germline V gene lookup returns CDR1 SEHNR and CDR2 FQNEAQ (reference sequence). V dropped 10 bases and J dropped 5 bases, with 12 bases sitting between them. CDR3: CATPSGNNEQFF. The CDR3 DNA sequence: TGTGCCACTCCCTCAGGTAACAATGAGCAGTTCTTC.

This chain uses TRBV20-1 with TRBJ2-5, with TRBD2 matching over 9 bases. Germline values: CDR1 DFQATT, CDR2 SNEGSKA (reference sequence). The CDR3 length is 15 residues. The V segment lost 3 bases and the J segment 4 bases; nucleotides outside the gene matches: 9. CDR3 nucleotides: TGCAGTGCTAGTTCCCTAGCGGGGCAGGTAGAGACCCAGTACTTC. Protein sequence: CSASSLAGQVETQYF.

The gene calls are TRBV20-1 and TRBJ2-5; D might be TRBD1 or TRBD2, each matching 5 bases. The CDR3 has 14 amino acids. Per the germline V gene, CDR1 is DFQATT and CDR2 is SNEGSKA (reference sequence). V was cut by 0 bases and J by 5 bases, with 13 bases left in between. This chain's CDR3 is CSARDVRGGETQYF. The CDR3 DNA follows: TGCAGTGCTAGAGATGTGAGGGGCGGGGAGACCCAGTACTTC.

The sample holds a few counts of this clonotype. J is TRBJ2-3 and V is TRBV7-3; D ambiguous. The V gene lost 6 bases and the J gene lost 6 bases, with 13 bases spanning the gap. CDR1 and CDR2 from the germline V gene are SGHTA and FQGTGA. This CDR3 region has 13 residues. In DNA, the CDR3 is TGTGCCAGCAGTCCAACCCTTCGCGATACGCAGTATTTT. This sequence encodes CASSPTLRDTQYF.

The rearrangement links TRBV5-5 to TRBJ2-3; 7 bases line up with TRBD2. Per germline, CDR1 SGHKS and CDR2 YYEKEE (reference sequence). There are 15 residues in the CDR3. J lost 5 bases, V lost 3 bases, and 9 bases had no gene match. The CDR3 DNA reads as TGTGCCAGCAGCTCGACTGGCGGGAGAGTAGATACGCAGTATTTT. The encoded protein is CASSSTGGRVDTQYF.

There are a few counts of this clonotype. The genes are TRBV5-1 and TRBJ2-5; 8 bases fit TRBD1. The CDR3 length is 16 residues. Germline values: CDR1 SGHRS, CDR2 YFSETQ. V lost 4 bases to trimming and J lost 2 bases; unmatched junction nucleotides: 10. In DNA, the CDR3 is TGCGCCAGCAGCCAGACAGGGGCCACGGAACAAGAGACCCAGTACTTC. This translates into CASSQTGATEQETQYF.

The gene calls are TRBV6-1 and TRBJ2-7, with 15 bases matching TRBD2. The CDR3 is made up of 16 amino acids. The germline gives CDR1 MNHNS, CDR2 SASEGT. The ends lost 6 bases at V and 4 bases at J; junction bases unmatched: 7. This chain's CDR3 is CASSHGTSGRKYEQYF. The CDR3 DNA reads TGTGCCAGCAGCCACGGGACTAGCGGGAGGAAATACGAGCAGTACTTC.